Below, 18 T cell receptor beta chains from the same sample are listed, as sequenced in a study of cytomegalovirus exposure and HLA in healthy donors. PCR involved 60 Vbeta and 13 Jbeta primers. TCRdb keeps only in-frame clones here, not all; method: immunoSEQ multiplex PCR. The sample spans some 55,000 clones; the ten largest clones claim roughly an eighth. The source material was PBMCs. All receptors come from a man younger than 30 in good health and CMV-seropositive.

The J gene is TRBJ1-2, the V gene TRBV7-9; the D gene is possibly TRBD1 (5 bases). Germline lookup yields CDR1 SEHNR and CDR2 FQNEAQ (reference sequence). This CDR3 is 15 amino acids long. V was trimmed by 5 bases and J by 2 bases, leaving 15 bases between them. The DNA for the CDR3 is TGTGCCAGCAGCCATGTAGGGGTTCCCAACTATGGCTACACCTTC. Encoded protein: CASSHVGVPNYGYTF.

The V and J genes are TRBV9 and TRBJ2-1; 7 bases align to TRBD1. Germline V CDR1 and CDR2: SGDLS, YYNGEE. This CDR3 is 15 amino acids long. V was pared by 0 bases and J by 2 bases, with 2 bases of the junction left unmatched. The CDR3 bases are TGTGCCAGCAGCGTAGCTGGGACAGCCTACAATGAGCAGTTCTTC. Protein sequence: CASSVAGTAYNEQFF.

The CDR3 here is CASSLRQGDGYTF. The CDR3 DNA sequence: TGTGCCAGCAGCTTACGACAGGGAGATGGCTACACCTTC. V and J are TRBV7-8 and TRBJ1-2; 7 bases agree with TRBD1. Germline V CDR1 and CDR2: SGHVS, FQNEAQ. V was clipped by 2 bases and J by 6 bases; unmatched bases: 3. The CDR3 has 13 residues. Together with reference TRBV7-8 and TRBJ1-2, the CDR3 gives the full variable domain: GAGVSQSPRYKVAKRGQDVALRCDPISGHVSLFWYQQALGQGPEFLTYFQNEAQLDKSGLPSDRFFAERPEGSVSTLKIQRTQQEDSAVYLCASSLRQGDGYTFGSGTRLTVV.

V usage is TRBV6-4 and J usage is TRBJ1-1, with D unresolved. Trimming took 8 bases from V and 0 from J, leaving 10 bases between them. CDR1 and CDR2 from the germline V gene are MRHNA and SNTAGT. The CDR3 consists of 13 residues. The CDR3 nucleotides read TGTGCCAGCCGGAAGGAGGTGAACACTGAAGCTTTCTTT. The encoded protein is CASRKEVNTEAFF.

CDR3: CASSVGPSGRAQDTQYF. The CDR3 DNA reads as TGTGCCAGCAGCGTAGGGCCTAGCGGGAGGGCCCAAGATACGCAGTATTTT. The chain employs TRBV9 and TRBJ2-3, with 12 bases aligning to TRBD2. The CDR3 is made up of 17 amino acids. J lost 5 bases, V lost 0 bases, and 7 bases had no gene match. Germline V CDR1 and CDR2: SGDLS, YYNGEE.

The chain combines TRBV14 with TRBJ2-1; D unresolved. The CDR3 covers 14 residues. V lost 4 bases to trimming and J lost 9 bases, with 16 bases between them. Looked up from germline, CDR1 is SGHDN and CDR2 is FVKESK. CDR3 region: CASSPLDWVGEQFF. In DNA, the CDR3 is TGTGCCAGCAGCCCGCTTGACTGGGTCGGTGAGCAGTTCTTC.

The gene calls are TRBV7-9 and TRBJ2-5; D is unresolved. V shed 2 bases and J shed 1 base, with 8 bases lying between them. CDR3 size: 14 residues. The germline V gene has CDR1 SEHNR and CDR2 FQNEAQ (reference sequence). CDR3 amino acids: CASSLLAGQETQYF. The DNA of the CDR3 is TGTGCCAGCAGCTTATTGGCAGGCCAAGAGACCCAGTACTTC.

The chain joins TRBV19 to TRBJ2-7, with 7 bases matching TRBD2. Trimming took 6 bases from V and 5 from J; bases not matched to a gene: 10. This CDR3 has 14 residues. Germline CDR1 reads LNHDA; CDR2 reads SQIVND (reference sequence). This chain's CDR3 is CASSRGRAGDEQYF. CDR3 in DNA: TGTGCCAGTAGCAGAGGGAGGGCCGGGGACGAGCAGTACTTC.

The CDR3 nucleotides read TGTGCCAGCAGTGAGGCTAGCGGTAGCCTCACAGATACGCAGTATTTT. Translation: CASSEASGSLTDTQYF. This chain uses TRBV6-1 with TRBJ2-3; 7 nucleotides align to TRBD2. Germline CDR1 reads MNHNS; CDR2 reads SASEGT. The CDR3 loop spans 16 amino acids. Germline trimming cut 3 bases from V and 2 bases from J; bases unmatched to any gene: 8.

With regard to this clone: The junction does not match germline at one end; this may be a read error. The rearrangement uses TRBV28 and TRBJ2-1; 9 positions match TRBD2. The germline CDR1 and CDR2 sequences are MDHEN and SYDVKM. This CDR3 is built from 17 residues. The CDR3, as DNA: TGTGTCAGCAGTTCGTTGTGGGGTCTAGCGGGAATGAATGAGCAGTTCTTC. Protein product: CVSSSLWGLAGMNEQFF. Together with reference TRBV28 and TRBJ2-1, the CDR3 gives the full variable domain: DVKVTQSSRYLVKRTGEKVFLECVQDMDHENMFWYRQDPGLGLRLIYFSYDVKMKEKGDIPEGYSVSREKKERFSLILESASTNQTSMYLCVSSSLWGLAGMNEQFFGPGTRLTVL.

The chain uses TRBV27 and TRBJ1-5; D unclear. The V and J ends lost 6 bases and 9 bases respectively, with 12 bases between them. The germline V gene has CDR1 MNHEY and CDR2 SMNVEV (reference sequence). The CDR3 length is 12 residues. In DNA, the CDR3 is TGTGCCAGCAGCCTACCCGAGGGGCCCCAGCATTTT. This sequence encodes CASSLPEGPQHF.

This chain links TRBV5-1 with TRBJ2-3; 8 bases fit TRBD2. V was clipped by 4 bases and J by 4 bases; unmatched bases: 14. Germline CDR1 SGHRS, CDR2 YFSETQ. The CDR3 is 17 residues long. The CDR3 spells CASSIQSGRGGSDTQYF. The CDR3 nucleotides read TGCGCCAGCAGCATTCAATCCGGGAGGGGAGGATCAGATACGCAGTATTTT.

The rearrangement links TRBV5-1 to TRBJ2-5; 9 bases are shared with TRBD1. The J call may be in error: the DNA end matches TRBJ2-7 better. Germline V CDR1 and CDR2: SGHRS, YFSETQ. This CDR3 spans 14 amino acids. CDR3 nucleotides: TGCGCCAGCAGCTTGGGGCGACAGGGGGGCGAGCAGTACTTC. Its translation is CASSLGRQGGEQYF.

The CDR3 is CASSLGQMNTEAFF. As DNA, the CDR3 is TGTGCCAGCAGCTTAGGACAGATGAACACTGAAGCTTTCTTT. The chain is built from TRBV7-9 and TRBJ1-1; possibly TRBD1 for D (5 bases). The germline V gene has CDR1 SEHNR and CDR2 FQNEAQ (reference sequence). CDR3 length: 14 residues. The V gene lost 1 base and the J gene lost 0 bases, with 6 bases spanning the gap.

The J gene is TRBJ2-7, the V gene TRBV5-1, with a weak D call TRBD2 (6 bases). Between the trimmed V and J ends, which lost 7 bases and 3 bases, there was a span of 11 bases. The CDR3 extends over 12 amino acids. Germline V gene lookup returns CDR1 SGHRS and CDR2 YFSETQ. CDR3 amino acids: CASGAGRYEQYF. The CDR3 nucleotides read TGCGCCAGCGGGGCGGGACGCTACGAGCAGTACTTC.

This chain uses TRBV11-2 with TRBJ2-7; weak D call: TRBD2 (6 bases). The germline V gene has CDR1 SGHAT and CDR2 FQNNGV. V was shortened by 5 bases and J by 4 bases, with 9 bases between the two germline ends. The CDR3 loop spans 12 amino acids. CDR3 in amino acids: CASSRTIYEQYF. In DNA, the CDR3 is TGTGCCAGCAGCAGGACTATTTACGAGCAGTACTTC.

This sequence joins TRBV11-3 and TRBJ2-7; 8 nucleotides agree with TRBD2. V trimming: 4 bases; J trimming: 4 bases; junction bases outside the gene matches: 9. The CDR3 covers 15 residues. In germline, CDR1 is SGHNT, CDR2 YENEEA. DNA of the CDR3: TGTGCCAGCAGCTCCCTGGAGGCTAGCGGGTACGAGCAGTACTTC. Translation: CASSSLEASGYEQYF.

V usage is TRBV25-1 and J usage is TRBJ2-6, with D possibly matching TRBD1 (6 bases). The V gene's germline CDR1 is MGHDK and CDR2 SYGVNS. This CDR3 comprises 17 residues. V lost 3 bases to trimming and J lost 0 bases, with 12 bases between them. The CDR3 sequence: CASSDPNRDSGANVLTF. The CDR3 DNA is TGTGCCAGCAGTGACCCAAACAGGGACTCTGGGGCCAACGTCCTGACTTTC.